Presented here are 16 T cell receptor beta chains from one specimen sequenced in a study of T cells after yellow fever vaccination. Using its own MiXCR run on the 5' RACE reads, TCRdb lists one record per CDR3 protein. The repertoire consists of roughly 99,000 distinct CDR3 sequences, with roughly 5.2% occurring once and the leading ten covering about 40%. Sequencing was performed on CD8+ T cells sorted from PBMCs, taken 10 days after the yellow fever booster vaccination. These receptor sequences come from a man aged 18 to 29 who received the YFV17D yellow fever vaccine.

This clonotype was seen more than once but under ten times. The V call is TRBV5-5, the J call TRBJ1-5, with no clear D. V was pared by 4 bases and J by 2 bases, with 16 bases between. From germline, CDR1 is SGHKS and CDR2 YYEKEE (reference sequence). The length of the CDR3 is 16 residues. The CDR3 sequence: CASSPAGRSGNQPQHF. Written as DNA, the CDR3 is TGTGCCAGCAGCCCGGCTGGCAGAAGTGGCAATCAGCCCCAGCATTTT.

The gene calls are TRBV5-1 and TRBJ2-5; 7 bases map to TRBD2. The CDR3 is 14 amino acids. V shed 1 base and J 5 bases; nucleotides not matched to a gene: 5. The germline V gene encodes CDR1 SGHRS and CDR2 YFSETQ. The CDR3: CASSLLGTMETQYF. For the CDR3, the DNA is TGCGCCAGCAGCTTGTTGGGGACTATGGAGACCCAGTACTTC.

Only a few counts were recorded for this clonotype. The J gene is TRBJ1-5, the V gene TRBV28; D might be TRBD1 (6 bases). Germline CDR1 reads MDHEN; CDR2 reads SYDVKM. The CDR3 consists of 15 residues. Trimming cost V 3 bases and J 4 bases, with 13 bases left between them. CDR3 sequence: CASSLTGTPNQPQHF. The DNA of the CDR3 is TGTGCCAGCAGTTTGACCGGGACACCAAATCAGCCCCAGCATTTT.

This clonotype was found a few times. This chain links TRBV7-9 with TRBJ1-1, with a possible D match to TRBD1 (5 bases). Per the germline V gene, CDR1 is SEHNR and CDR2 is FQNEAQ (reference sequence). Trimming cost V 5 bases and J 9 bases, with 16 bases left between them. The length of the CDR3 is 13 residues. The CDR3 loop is CASSPVGEPKAFF. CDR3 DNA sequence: TGTGCCAGCAGCCCCGTGGGGGAACCCAAAGCTTTCTTT.

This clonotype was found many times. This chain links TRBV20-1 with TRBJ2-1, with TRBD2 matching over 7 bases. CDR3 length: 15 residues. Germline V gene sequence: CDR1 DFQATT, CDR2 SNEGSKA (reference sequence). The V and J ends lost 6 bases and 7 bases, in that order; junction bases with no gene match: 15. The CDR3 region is CSASSGESGANEQFF. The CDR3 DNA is TGCAGTGCCAGCAGCGGAGAGAGCGGGGCAAATGAGCAGTTCTTC.

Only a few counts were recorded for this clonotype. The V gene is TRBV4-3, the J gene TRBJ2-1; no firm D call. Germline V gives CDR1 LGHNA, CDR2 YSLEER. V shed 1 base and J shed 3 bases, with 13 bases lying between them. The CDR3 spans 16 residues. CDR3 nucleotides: TGCGCCAGCAGCCAAGCTGCCAGCTTTTTCTACAATGAGCAGTTCTTC. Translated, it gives CASSQAASFFYNEQFF.

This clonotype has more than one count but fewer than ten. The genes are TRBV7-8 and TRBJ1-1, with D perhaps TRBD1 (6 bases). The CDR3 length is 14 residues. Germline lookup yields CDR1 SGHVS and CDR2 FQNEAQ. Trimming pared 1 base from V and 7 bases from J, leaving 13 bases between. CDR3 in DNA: TGTGCCAGCAGCTTAGACTGGGGGCCGGGTGAAGCTTTCTTT. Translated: CASSLDWGPGEAFF. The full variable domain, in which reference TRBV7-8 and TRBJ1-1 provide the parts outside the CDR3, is GAGVSQSPRYKVAKRGQDVALRCDPISGHVSLFWYQQALGQGPEFLTYFQNEAQLDKSGLPSDRFFAERPEGSVSTLKIQRTQQEDSAVYLCASSLDWGPGEAFFGQGTRLTVV.

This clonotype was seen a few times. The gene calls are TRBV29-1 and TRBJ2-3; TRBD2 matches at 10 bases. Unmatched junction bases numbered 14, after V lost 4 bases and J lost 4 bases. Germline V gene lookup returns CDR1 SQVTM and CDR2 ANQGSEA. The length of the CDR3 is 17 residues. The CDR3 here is CSVVLRRAGGHPDTQYF. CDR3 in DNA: TGCAGCGTTGTTTTAAGAAGAGCGGGGGGGCATCCAGATACGCAGTATTTT.

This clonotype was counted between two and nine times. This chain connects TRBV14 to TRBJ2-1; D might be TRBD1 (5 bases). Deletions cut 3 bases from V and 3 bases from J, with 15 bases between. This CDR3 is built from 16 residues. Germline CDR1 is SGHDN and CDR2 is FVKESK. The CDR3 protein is CASSHLRAQGYNEQFF. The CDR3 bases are TGTGCCAGCAGCCACCTCCGGGCCCAGGGCTACAATGAGCAGTTCTTC. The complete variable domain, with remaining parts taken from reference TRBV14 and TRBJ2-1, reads EAGVTQFPSHSVIEKGQTVTLRCDPISGHDNLYWYRRVMGKEIKFLLHFVKESKQDESGMPNNRFLAERTGGTYSTLKVQPAELEDSGVYFCASSHLRAQGYNEQFFGPGTRLTVL.

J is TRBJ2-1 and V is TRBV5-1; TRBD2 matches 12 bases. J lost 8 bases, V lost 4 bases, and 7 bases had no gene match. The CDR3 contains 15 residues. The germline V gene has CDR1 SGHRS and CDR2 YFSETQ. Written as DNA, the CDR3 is TGCGCCAGCAGCACGCTAGCGGGGGGGCCTGATGAGCAGTTCTTC. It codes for CASSTLAGGPDEQFF. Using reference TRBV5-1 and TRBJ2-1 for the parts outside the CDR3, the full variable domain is KAGVTQTPRYLIKTRGQQVTLSCSPISGHRSVSWYQQTPGQGLQFLFEYFSETQRNKGNFPGRFSGRQFSNSRSEMNVSTLELGDSALYLCASSTLAGGPDEQFFGPGTRLTVL.

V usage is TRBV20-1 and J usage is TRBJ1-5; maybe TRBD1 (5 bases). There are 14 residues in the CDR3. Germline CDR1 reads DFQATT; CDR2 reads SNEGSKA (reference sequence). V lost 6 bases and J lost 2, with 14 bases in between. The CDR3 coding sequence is TGCAGTGCCCGGGACCCCTATGGCAATCAGCCCCAGCATTTT. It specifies CSARDPYGNQPQHF.

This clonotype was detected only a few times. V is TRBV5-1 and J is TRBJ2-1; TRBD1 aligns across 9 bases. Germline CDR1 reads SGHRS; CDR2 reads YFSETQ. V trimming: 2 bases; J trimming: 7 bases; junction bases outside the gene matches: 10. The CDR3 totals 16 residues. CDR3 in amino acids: CASSLPGTGKGNEQFF. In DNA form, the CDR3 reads TGCGCCAGCAGCTTACCCGGGACAGGGAAGGGTAATGAGCAGTTCTTC.

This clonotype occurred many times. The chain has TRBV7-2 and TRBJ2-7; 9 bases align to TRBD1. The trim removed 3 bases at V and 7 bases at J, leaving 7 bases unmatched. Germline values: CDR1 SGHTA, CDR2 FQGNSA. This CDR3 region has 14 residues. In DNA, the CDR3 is TGTGCCAGCAGCTTGCTCGGACAGGGGAATGAGCAGTACTTC. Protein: CASSLLGQGNEQYF.

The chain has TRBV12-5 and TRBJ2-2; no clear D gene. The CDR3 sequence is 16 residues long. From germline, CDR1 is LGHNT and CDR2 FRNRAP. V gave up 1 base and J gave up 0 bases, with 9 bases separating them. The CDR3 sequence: CASGLAPSANTGELFF. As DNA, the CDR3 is TGTGCTAGTGGTTTGGCCCCCTCGGCGAACACCGGGGAGCTGTTTTTT. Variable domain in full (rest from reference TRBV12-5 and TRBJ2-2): DARVTQTPRHKVTEMGQEVTMRCQPILGHNTVFWYRQTMMQGLELLAYFRNRAPLDDSGMPKDRFSAEMPDATLATLKIQPSEPRDSAVYFCASGLAPSANTGELFFGEGSRLTVL.

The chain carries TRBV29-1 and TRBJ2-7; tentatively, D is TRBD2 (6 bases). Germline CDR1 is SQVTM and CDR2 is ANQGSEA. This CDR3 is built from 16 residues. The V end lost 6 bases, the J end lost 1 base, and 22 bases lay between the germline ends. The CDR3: CSVVGGGDVRSYEQYF. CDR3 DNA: TGCAGCGTGGTGGGAGGAGGGGATGTAAGATCCTACGAGCAGTACTTC.

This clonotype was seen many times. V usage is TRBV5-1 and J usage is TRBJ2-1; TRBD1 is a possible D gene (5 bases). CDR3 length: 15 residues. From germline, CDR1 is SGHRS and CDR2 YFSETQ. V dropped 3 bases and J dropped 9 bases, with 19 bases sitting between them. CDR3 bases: TGCGCCAGCAGCTCGCCACAGGAGAATCGTATTGAGCAGTTCTTC. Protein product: CASSSPQENRIEQFF.